The subject of this entry is one TCR beta chain. This entry comes from a study of T cells expressing NK-cell markers. Looking at the study overall: According to the study, TCR beta repertoires originated from sorted CD3+CD56+NKG2C+, CD3+CD56+NKG2C- and CD3+CD56-NKG2C+ T cells. Seven of the eight sequenced donors were HCMV-seropositive; one was seronegative.

TCRdb re-called the 5' RACE reads, yielding one record per CDR3 amino acid sequence without DNA. Here the sample table reports about 410,000 distinct CDR3 sequences. Looked up from germline, CDR1 is MGHRA and CDR2 is YSYEKL. The CDR3 covers 19 residues. This chain connects TRBV4-1 to TRBJ2-2; without DNA, the TCRdb call of TRBD2 cannot be checked. Specimen: blood T cells: a sorted CD56 or NKG2C T cell subset, CD4+ or CD8+ T cells, or bulk PBMC T cells (not recorded which). The source is a woman aged 45 to 65 in good health. The CDR3: CASSQVPLTSGTDTGELFF.